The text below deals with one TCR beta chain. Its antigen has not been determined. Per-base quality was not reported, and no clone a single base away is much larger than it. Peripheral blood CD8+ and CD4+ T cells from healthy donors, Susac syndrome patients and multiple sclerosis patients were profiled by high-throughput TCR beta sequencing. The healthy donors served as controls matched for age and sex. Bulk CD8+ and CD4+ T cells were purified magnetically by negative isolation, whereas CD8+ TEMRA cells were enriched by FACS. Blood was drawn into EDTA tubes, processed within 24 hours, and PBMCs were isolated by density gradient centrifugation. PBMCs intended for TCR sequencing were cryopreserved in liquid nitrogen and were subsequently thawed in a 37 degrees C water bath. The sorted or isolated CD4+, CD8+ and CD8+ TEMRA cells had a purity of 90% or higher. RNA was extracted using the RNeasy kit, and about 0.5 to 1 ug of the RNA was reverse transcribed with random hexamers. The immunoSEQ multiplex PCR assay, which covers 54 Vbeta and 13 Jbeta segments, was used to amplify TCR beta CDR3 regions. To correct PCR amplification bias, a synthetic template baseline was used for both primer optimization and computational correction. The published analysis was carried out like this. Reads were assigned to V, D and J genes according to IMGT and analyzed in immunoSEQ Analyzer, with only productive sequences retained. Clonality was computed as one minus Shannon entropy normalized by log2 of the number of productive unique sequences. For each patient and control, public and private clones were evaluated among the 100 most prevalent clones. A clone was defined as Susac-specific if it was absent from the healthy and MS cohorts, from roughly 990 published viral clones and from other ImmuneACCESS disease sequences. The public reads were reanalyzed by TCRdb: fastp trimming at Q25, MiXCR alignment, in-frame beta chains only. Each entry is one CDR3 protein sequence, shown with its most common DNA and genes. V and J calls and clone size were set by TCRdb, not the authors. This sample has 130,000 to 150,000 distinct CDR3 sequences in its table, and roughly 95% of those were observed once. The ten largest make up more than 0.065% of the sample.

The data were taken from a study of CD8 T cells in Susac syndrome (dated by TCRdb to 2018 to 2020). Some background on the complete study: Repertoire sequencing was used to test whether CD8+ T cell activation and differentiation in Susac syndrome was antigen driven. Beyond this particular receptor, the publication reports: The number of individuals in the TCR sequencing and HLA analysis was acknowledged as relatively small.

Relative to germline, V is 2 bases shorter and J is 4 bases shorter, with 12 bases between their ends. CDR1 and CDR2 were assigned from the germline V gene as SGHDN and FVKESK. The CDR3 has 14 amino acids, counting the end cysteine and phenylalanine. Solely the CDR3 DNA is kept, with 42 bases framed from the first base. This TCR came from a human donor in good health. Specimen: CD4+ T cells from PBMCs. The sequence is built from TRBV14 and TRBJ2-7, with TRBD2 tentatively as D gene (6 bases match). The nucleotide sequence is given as TGTGCCAGCAGCCAACATAGCGGTAGGTACGAGCAGTACTTC. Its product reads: CASSQHSGRYEQYF.